This record covers a single T cell receptor beta chain. This clonotype was seen a few times. What antigen it recognizes has not been identified. This could be a read error, since a much larger clone is one nucleotide away. The sample comes from a study of breast tumors, draining lymph nodes, adjacent tissues (TCRdb year 2016). Study-level background: In breast cancer patients, the study compared the TCR beta repertoires of tumor, adjacent nontumor tissue and axillary lymph nodes. The study aimed to assess the relationships and possible T-cell exchange between tumor, surrounding tissue and draining lymph node repertoires in human breast cancer.

TCRdb shows the sequencer as Illumina HiSeq 2000. TCR beta chain libraries were generated through multiplex PCR amplification. The amplified TCR beta chain products were analyzed by high-throughput sequencing. The public reads were quality trimmed at Q25 with fastp and then assembled into clones with MiXCR by TCRdb, keeping productive beta chains. CDR3 protein duplicates are merged, each entry listing the most common genes and DNA. This sample gives about 35,000 distinct CDR3 sequences in total; 36% of them show up just once. Jointly, the top ten make up about a tenth of the sample. Including cysteine and phenylalanine, the CDR3 has 15 amino acids. This entry keeps only the CDR3 DNA: 45 bases, framed from base 1. CDR1 LNHDA and CDR2 SQIVND were looked up in the germline V gene (reference sequence). What the authors observed across the whole study: The study presented the conclusion that tumor T cells originate in lymph nodes as consistent with a hypothesis, not as something directly demonstrated. A scenario in which most tumor T cells derive from the lymph node and then expand within tumor tissue was judged to be consistent with the data. Tumors showed preferential V and J gene usage, and their T-cell repertoire diversity fell below that of lymph nodes yet above that of nontumor tissue. The similarity between tumor and nontumor tissue repertoires was significantly greater in luminal-like breast cancer than in basal-like breast cancer.

This TCR came from a female donor with breast cancer. Some clones in this sample may be carry-over from other donors' samples. This sequence uses TRBV19 and TRBJ1-5, with the identity of the D gene unclear. Material for sequencing was breast tumor tissue. The sequenced DNA: TGTGCCAGTAGTATAGATCTTACAGTCAATCAGCTCCAGCATTTT. This translates into CASSIDLTVNQLQHF.